These 24 T cell receptor beta chains were all obtained from the same sample, sequenced in a study of blood T cell repertoires in COVID-19. The method was immunoSEQ multiplex PCR; TCRdb's version includes in-frame clones alone and lacks a portion of them. The sample carries about 250,000 clones, about nine tenths recorded once. The specimen was peripheral blood. The receptors were sampled from a woman aged 30 to 39 with active or convalescent COVID-19.

This clone came up a few times. CDR3 DNA sequence: TGTGCCAGCAGCCCCACTAGCGGGGGGGCTTGGGGAGAGACCCAGTACTTC. As protein: CASSPTSGGAWGETQYF. The chain has TRBV9 and TRBJ2-5; 13 bases line up with TRBD2. V gave up 4 bases and J gave up 4 bases; unmatched junction bases: 10. Germline V lookup: CDR1 SGDLS, CDR2 YYNGEE. The CDR3 has 17 residues.

CDR3 in DNA: TGTGCCAGCAGCCCCTGGGTGCGGGCGAACACCGGGGAGCTGTTTTTT. Protein sequence: CASSPWVRANTGELFF. The rearrangement uses TRBV7-2 and TRBJ2-2, with TRBD2 as a possible D gene (5 bases). CDR3 size: 16 residues. Germline V gene lookup returns CDR1 SGHTA and CDR2 FQGNSA. Trimming took 5 bases from V and 0 from J, leaving 13 bases between them.

The V gene is TRBV29-1, the J gene TRBJ2-7; the D is unclear. The CDR3 sequence is 12 residues long. Per germline, CDR1 SQVTM and CDR2 ANQGSEA. Trimming removed 4 bases at V and 4 bases at J, with 11 bases between. The CDR3 loop is CSVGVTAYEQYF. The CDR3 DNA reads TGCAGCGTTGGAGTTACAGCATACGAGCAGTACTTC.

The chain combines TRBV19 with TRBJ2-2; possible D gene TRBD1, 7 bases. Germline-derived CDR1 and CDR2 are LNHDA and SQIVND (reference sequence). The CDR3 contains 15 residues. Trimming stripped 3 bases from V and 13 bases from J, with 21 bases between. The CDR3 nucleotides read TGTGCCAGTAGTATCGGCGGGACAGTCTCCTGGGGGCTGTTTTTT. It specifies CASSIGGTVSWGLFF. Complete variable domain (other parts from reference TRBV19 and TRBJ2-2): DGGITQSPKYLFRKEGQNVTLSCEQNLNHDAMYWYRQDPGQGLRLIYYSQIVNDFQKGDIAEGYSVSREKKESFPLTVTSAQKNPTAFYLCASSIGGTVSWGLFFGEGSRLTVL.

J is TRBJ1-5 and V is TRBV27; possible D gene TRBD1, 5 bases. Trimming took 6 bases from V and 7 from J, leaving 16 bases between them. This CDR3 comprises 14 residues. The germline V gene has CDR1 MNHEY and CDR2 SMNVEV (reference sequence). CDR3 amino acids: CASSTGWGEQPQHF. CDR3 coding DNA: TGTGCCAGCAGCACGGGTTGGGGGGAGCAGCCCCAGCATTTT.

The V and J genes are TRBV30 and TRBJ1-1; D gene unclear. The CDR3 runs 16 residues. In germline, CDR1 is GTSNPN, CDR2 SVGIG (reference sequence). V was cut by 2 bases and J by 0 bases, with 16 bases left in between. The CDR3, as DNA: TGTGCCTGGAGTACCCCTCGGGGAGGGCTGAACACTGAAGCTTTCTTT. This gives the protein CAWSTPRGGLNTEAFF.

This chain links TRBV9 with TRBJ1-1; D call uncertain. Germline-derived CDR1 and CDR2 are SGDLS and YYNGEE. The V and J ends lost 3 bases and 10 bases respectively, with 16 bases between them. There are 13 residues in the CDR3. The CDR3, as DNA: TGTGCCAGCAGCGGAAGCCGGGATTCTGGAGCTTTCTTT. This codes for CASSGSRDSGAFF. Supplemented by reference TRBV9 and TRBJ1-1, the full variable domain reads DSGVTQTPKHLITATGQRVTLRCSPRSGDLSVYWYQQSLDQGLQFLIQYYNGEERAKGNILERFSAQQFPDLHSELNLSSLELGDSALYFCASSGSRDSGAFFGQGTRLTVV.

The rearrangement joins TRBV6-4 to TRBJ1-5; 9 bases are a match to TRBD1. The germline CDR1 and CDR2 sequences are MRHNA and SNTAGT. This CDR3 comprises 18 residues. V lost 2 bases and J lost 0; bases outside the gene matches: 8. CDR3 nucleotide sequence: TGTGCCAGCAGTGACGGAGGACAGGGGTCATATAGCAATCAGCCCCAGCATTTT. Protein product: CASSDGGQGSYSNQPQHF.

This clone was found once. The J gene is TRBJ1-2, the V gene TRBV6-2 or TRBV6-3; D ambiguous. There are 13 residues in the CDR3. From germline, CDR1 is MNHEY and CDR2 SVGEGT. Trimming shortened V by 2 bases and J by 4 bases, and 8 bases separated the two germline ends. CDR3 in amino acids: CASSYEGGYGYTF. The CDR3 DNA follows: TGTGCCAGCAGTTACGAGGGAGGCTATGGCTACACCTTC.

The chain carries TRBV19 and TRBJ1-5; D is ambiguous. The CDR3 loop spans 13 amino acids. Germline V gene data show CDR1 as LNHDA and CDR2 as SQIVND (reference sequence). Between the trimmed V and J ends, which lost 4 bases and 7 bases, there was a span of 11 bases. CDR3 nucleotide sequence: TGTGCCAGTAGTAGGAGGATGGACCAGCCCCAGCATTTT. Translating it yields CASSRRMDQPQHF.

V is TRBV27 and J is TRBJ2-7; TRBD2 matches at 16 bases. With 4 bases clipped from V and 2 bases from J, the junction kept 11 bases outside the gene matches. The V gene's germline CDR1 is MNHEY and CDR2 SMNVEV (reference sequence). This CDR3 has 19 residues. CDR3 coding DNA: TGTGCCAGCAGTTCCTCGGGACTAGCGGGGGGGCGATTCCCCTACGAGCAGTACTTC. Translation gives CASSSSGLAGGRFPYEQYF.

The chain carries TRBV6-1 and TRBJ2-5; 7 bases match TRBD2. Losses at the gene ends were 4 bases for V and 4 bases for J; bases not matched to a gene: 15. Germline V gives CDR1 MNHNS, CDR2 SASEGT. The CDR3 totals 17 residues. As DNA, the CDR3 is TGTGCCAGCAGTGCCGGACTAGGAAGGCTTCGTGGAGAGACCCAGTACTTC. Translation: CASSAGLGRLRGETQYF.

The count of this clone is one. The chain combines TRBV29-1 with TRBJ2-5; TRBD1 aligns across 7 bases. CDR3 size: 13 residues. V shed 7 bases, J shed 1 base, and the junction held 6 bases outside the gene matches. Germline V gene sequence: CDR1 SQVTM, CDR2 ANQGSEA. CDR3 residues: CSAPTGIQETQYF. CDR3 in DNA: TGCAGCGCCCCGACAGGGATCCAAGAGACCCAGTACTTC.

The chain uses TRBV30 and TRBJ2-7, with a tentative D call TRBD1 (6 bases). The CDR3 totals 13 residues. The V end was cut by 3 bases, the J end by 1 base, with 10 bases between. The germline V gene encodes CDR1 GTSNPN and CDR2 SVGIG (reference sequence). This CDR3 reads CAWSSGQSYEQYF. In DNA, the CDR3 is TGTGCCTGGAGCTCGGGACAATCCTACGAGCAGTACTTC.

The J gene is TRBJ1-1, the V gene TRBV20-1; D call uncertain. The V and J ends lost 5 bases and 5 bases respectively, with 6 bases between them. This CDR3 region has 10 residues. CDR1 is DFQATT and CDR2 is SNEGSKA in the germline V gene (reference sequence). The CDR3 nucleotides read TGCAGTGCTTTGGAGACTGAAGCTTTCTTT. Its translation is CSALETEAFF.

The CDR3 DNA follows: TGTGCCAGCAGCTCCGAGGGGGTAGGGGTCTCCGAGCAGTACTTC. Amino acids: CASSSEGVGVSEQYF. The chain combines TRBV5-5 with TRBJ2-7; perhaps TRBD1 as D (6 bases). This CDR3 has 15 amino acids. V dropped 3 bases and J dropped 6 bases, with 19 bases sitting between them. Germline V gene lookup returns CDR1 SGHKS and CDR2 YYEKEE (reference sequence).

In this sample, this clone turned up a few times. This chain uses TRBV12-3 or TRBV12-4 with TRBJ2-5; D gene uncertain. The CDR3 has 12 residues. V gave up 5 bases and J gave up 2 bases, with 6 bases separating them. CDR3 region: CASSPQQETQYF. The CDR3 DNA is TGTGCCAGCAGTCCTCAGCAAGAGACCCAGTACTTC.

The chain joins TRBV5-4 to TRBJ1-2; D is unresolved. CDR3 length: 14 amino acids. The germline V gene encodes CDR1 SGHNT and CDR2 YYREEE (reference sequence). V was trimmed by 4 bases and J by 2 bases, leaving 12 bases between them. The CDR3 reads CASSRRTENYGYTF. The DNA of the CDR3 is TGTGCCAGCAGCAGGAGGACGGAGAACTATGGCTACACCTTC.

This clone has more than one count but fewer than ten. The chain uses TRBV24-1 and TRBJ2-7, with TRBD1 matching over 9 bases. CDR1 is KGHDR and CDR2 is SFDVKD in the germline V gene. This CDR3 spans 15 amino acids. V lost 4 bases and J lost 2; bases outside the gene matches: 5. CDR3 in amino acids: CATSEGGQGPYEQYF. The CDR3, as DNA: TGTGCCACCAGTGAGGGGGGACAGGGCCCCTACGAGCAGTACTTC.

This chain connects TRBV7-9 to TRBJ1-5; the D is unclear. V lost 1 base and J 4 bases, leaving 5 bases between the germline ends. The length of the CDR3 is 13 residues. Germline V gene data show CDR1 as SEHNR and CDR2 as FQNEAQ (reference sequence). In nucleotides, the CDR3 is TGTGCCAGCAGCTTAGTCCTTAATCAGCCCCAGCATTTT. Protein product: CASSLVLNQPQHF.

V is TRBV7-2 and J is TRBJ1-2; 10 bases match TRBD1. J lost 10 bases, V lost 1 base, and 6 bases had no gene match. The CDR3 is 14 residues long. Germline loops: CDR1 SGHTA, CDR2 FQGNSA. CDR3 sequence: CASSLDWTGGSYTF. The CDR3 nucleotides read TGTGCCAGCAGCTTAGATTGGACAGGGGGATCCTACACCTTC.

The chain has TRBV11-1 and TRBJ2-5, with D possibly TRBD2 on 5 matching bases. Between the trimmed V and J ends, which lost 5 bases and 5 bases, there was a span of 21 bases. This CDR3 has 16 residues. Germline V gene lookup returns CDR1 SGHAT and CDR2 FQDESV (reference sequence). For the CDR3, the DNA is TGTGCCAGCAGCGACCCAAGAGGAGGTCAGCGGGAGACCCAGTACTTC. This encodes CASSDPRGGQRETQYF.

This chain links TRBV6-5 with TRBJ1-2; 7 bases map to TRBD1. Germline CDR1 and CDR2: MNHEY and SVGAGI. V was pared by 4 bases and J by 3 bases, with 11 bases of the junction left unmatched. This CDR3 contains 16 residues. This CDR3 reads CASSSNSQGTYYGYTF. The CDR3 coding sequence is TGTGCCAGCAGTTCGAACTCACAGGGGACCTACTATGGCTACACCTTC.

Remarks on this clone: This specimen includes other DNA sequences encoding the same CDR3. The chain combines TRBV5-1 with TRBJ1-2; 7 bases are a match to TRBD1. The trim removed 3 bases at V and 0 bases at J, leaving 2 bases unmatched. The CDR3 length is 14 residues. The germline CDR1 and CDR2 sequences are SGHRS and YFSETQ. The CDR3 sequence is CASSSDRANYGYTF. DNA for the CDR3: TGCGCCAGCAGCTCTGACAGGGCTAACTATGGCTACACCTTC.